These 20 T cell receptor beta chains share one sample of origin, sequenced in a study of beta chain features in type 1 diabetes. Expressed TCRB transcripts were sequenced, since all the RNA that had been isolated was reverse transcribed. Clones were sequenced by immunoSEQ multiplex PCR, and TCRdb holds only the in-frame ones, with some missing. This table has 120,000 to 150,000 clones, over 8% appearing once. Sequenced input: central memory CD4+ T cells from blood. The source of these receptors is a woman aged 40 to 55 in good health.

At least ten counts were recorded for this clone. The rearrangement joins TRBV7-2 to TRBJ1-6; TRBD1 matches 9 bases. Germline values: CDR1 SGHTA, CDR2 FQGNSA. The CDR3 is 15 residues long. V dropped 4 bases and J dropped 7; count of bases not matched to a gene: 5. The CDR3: CASSSQGALNSPLHF. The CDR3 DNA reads TGTGCCAGCAGCTCACAGGGGGCGCTGAATTCACCCCTCCACTTT.

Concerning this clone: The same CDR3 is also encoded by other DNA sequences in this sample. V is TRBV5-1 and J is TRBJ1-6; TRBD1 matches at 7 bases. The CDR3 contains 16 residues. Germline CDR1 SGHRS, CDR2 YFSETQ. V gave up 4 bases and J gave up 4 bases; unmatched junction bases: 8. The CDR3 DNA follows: TGCGCCAGCAGCCTAGGACAGGAGAAATATAATTCACCCCTCCACTTT. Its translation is CASSLGQEKYNSPLHF.

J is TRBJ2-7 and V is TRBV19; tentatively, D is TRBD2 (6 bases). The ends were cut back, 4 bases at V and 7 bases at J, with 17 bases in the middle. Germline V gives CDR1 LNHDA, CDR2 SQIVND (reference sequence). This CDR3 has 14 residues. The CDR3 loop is CASSSGRDSTEQYF. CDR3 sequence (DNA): TGTGCCAGTAGTAGTGGCAGGGACTCTACTGAGCAGTACTTC.

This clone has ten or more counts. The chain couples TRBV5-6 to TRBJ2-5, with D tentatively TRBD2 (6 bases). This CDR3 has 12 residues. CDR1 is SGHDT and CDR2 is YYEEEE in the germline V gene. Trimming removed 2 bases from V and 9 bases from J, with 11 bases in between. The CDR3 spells CASSFGGGAQYF. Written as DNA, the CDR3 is TGTGCCAGCAGCTTCGGCGGCGGGGCCCAGTACTTC.

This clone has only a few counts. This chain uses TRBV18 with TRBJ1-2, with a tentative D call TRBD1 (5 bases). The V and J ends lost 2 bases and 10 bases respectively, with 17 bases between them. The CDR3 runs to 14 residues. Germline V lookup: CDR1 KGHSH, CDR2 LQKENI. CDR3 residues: CASSPVGTGEHYTF. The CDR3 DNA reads TGTGCCAGCTCACCAGTGGGGACGGGGGAACACTACACCTTC.

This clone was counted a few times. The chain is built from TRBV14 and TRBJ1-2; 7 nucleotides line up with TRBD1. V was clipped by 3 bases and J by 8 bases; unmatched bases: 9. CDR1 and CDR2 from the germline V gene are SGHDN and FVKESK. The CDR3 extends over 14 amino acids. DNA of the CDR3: TGTGCCAGCAGCCAGCTCCGACAGGGTAGCGGCTACACCTTC. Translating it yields CASSQLRQGSGYTF.

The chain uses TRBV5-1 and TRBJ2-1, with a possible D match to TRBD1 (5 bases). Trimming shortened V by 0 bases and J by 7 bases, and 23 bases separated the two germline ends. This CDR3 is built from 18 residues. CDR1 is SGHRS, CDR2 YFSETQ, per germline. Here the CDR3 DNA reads TGCGCCAGCAGCTTGGCCCCCAGGGCCCTCGGTACTGAGAATGAGCAGTTCTTC. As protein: CASSLAPRALGTENEQFF.

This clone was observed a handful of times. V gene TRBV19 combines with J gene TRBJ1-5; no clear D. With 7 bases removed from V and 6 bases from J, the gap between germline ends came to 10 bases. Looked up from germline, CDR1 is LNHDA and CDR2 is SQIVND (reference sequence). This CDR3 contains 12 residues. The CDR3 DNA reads TGTGCCAGTAAGATCAGTACTCAGCCCCAGCATTTT. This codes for CASKISTQPQHF. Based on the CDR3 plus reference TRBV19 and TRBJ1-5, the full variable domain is DGGITQSPKYLFRKEGQNVTLSCEQNLNHDAMYWYRQDPGQGLRLIYYSQIVNDFQKGDIAEGYSVSREKKESFPLTVTSAQKNPTAFYLCASKISTQPQHFGDGTRLSIL.

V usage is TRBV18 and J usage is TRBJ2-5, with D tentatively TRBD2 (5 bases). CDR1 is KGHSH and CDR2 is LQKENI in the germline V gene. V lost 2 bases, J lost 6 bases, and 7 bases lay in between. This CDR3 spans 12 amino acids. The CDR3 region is CASSPSGKTQYF. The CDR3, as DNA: TGTGCCAGCTCACCATCCGGGAAGACCCAGTACTTC.

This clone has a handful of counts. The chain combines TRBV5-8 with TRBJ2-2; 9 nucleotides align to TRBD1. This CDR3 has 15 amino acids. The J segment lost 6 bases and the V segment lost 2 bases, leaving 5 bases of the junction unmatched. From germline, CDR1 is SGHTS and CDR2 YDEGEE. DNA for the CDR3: TGTGCCAGCAGCTTCTACAGGGGGCACGCCGGGGAGCTGTTTTTT. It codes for CASSFYRGHAGELFF.

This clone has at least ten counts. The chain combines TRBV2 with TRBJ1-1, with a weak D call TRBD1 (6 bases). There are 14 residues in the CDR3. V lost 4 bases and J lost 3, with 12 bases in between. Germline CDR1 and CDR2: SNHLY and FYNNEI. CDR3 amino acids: CASSVRGGDTEAFF. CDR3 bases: TGTGCCAGCAGTGTAAGGGGGGGGGACACTGAAGCTTTCTTT.

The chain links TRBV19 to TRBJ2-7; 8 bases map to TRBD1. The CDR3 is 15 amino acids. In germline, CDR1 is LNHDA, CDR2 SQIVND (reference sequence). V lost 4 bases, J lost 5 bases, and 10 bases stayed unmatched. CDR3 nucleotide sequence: TGTGCCAGTAGTAACCTGCGACCACAGGGGGACGAGCAGTACTTC. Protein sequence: CASSNLRPQGDEQYF.

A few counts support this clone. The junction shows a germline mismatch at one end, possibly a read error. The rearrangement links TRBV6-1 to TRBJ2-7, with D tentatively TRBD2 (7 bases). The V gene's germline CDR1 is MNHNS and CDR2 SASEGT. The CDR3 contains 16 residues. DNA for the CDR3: TGTGCCATCAGTGGGGTCGGGGGGCCGGTTGGCTACGAGCAGTACTTC. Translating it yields CAISGVGGPVGYEQYF.

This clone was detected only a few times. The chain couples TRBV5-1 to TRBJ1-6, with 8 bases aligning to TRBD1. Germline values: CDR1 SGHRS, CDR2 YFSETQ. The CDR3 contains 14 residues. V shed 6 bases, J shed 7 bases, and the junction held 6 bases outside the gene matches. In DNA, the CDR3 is TGCGCCAGCAACCAGGGGGCGGAAAATTCACCCCTCCACTTT. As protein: CASNQGAENSPLHF.

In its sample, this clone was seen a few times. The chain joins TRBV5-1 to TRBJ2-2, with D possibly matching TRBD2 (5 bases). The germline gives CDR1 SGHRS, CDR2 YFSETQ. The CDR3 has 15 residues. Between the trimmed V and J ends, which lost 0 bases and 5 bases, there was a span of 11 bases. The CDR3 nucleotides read TGCGCCAGCAGCTTGGGAGGGCATCGGACCGGGGAGCTGTTTTTT. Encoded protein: CASSLGGHRTGELFF.

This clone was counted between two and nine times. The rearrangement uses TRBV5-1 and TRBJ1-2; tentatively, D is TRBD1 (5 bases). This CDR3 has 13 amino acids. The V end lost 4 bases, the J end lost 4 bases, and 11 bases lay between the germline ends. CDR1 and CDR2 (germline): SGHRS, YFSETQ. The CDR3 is CASSPDRSYGYTF. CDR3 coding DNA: TGCGCCAGCAGCCCCGACAGAAGCTATGGCTACACCTTC.

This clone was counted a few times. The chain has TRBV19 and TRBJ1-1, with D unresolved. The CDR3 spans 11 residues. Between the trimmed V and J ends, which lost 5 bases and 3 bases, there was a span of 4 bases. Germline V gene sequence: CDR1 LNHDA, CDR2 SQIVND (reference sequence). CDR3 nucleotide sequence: TGTGCCAGTAGTCTGTACACTGAAGCTTTCTTT. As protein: CASSLYTEAFF.

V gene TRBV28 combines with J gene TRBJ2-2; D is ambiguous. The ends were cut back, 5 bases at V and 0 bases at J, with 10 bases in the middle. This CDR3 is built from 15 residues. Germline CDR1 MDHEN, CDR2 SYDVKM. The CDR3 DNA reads TGTGCCAGCAGTGCAGGATCAGCGAACACCGGGGAGCTGTTTTTT. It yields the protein CASSAGSANTGELFF.

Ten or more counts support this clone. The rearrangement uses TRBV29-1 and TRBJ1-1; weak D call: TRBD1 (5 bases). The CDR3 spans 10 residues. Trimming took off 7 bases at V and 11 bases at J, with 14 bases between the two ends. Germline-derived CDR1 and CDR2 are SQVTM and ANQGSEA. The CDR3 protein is CSAREEGAFF. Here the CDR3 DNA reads TGCAGCGCCAGGGAGGAGGGCGCTTTCTTT.

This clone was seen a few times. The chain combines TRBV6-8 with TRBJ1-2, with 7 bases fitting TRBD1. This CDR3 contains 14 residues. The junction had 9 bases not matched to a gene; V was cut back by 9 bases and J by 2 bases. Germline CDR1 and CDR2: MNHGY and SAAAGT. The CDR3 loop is CARYPGQINYGYTF. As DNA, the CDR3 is TGTGCCAGATACCCGGGACAGATAAACTATGGCTACACCTTC.